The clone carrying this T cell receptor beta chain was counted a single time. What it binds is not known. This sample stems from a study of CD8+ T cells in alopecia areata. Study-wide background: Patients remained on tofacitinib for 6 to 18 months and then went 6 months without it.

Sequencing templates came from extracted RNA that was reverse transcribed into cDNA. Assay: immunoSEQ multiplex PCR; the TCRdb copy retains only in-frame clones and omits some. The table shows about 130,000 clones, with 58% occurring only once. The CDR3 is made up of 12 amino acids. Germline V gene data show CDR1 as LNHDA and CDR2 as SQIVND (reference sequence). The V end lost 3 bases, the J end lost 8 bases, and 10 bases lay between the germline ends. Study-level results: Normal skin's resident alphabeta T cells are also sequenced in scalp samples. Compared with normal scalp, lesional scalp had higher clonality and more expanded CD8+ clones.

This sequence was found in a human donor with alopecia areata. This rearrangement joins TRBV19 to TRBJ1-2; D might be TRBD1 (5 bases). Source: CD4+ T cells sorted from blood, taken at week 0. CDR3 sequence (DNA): TGTGCCAGTAGTATCCAGGGAGGAGGCTACACCTTC. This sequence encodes CASSIQGGGYTF. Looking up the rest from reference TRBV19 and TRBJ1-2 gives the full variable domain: DGGITQSPKYLFRKEGQNVTLSCEQNLNHDAMYWYRQDPGQGLRLIYYSQIVNDFQKGDIAEGYSVSREKKESFPLTVTSAQKNPTAFYLCASSIQGGGYTFGSGTRLTVV.